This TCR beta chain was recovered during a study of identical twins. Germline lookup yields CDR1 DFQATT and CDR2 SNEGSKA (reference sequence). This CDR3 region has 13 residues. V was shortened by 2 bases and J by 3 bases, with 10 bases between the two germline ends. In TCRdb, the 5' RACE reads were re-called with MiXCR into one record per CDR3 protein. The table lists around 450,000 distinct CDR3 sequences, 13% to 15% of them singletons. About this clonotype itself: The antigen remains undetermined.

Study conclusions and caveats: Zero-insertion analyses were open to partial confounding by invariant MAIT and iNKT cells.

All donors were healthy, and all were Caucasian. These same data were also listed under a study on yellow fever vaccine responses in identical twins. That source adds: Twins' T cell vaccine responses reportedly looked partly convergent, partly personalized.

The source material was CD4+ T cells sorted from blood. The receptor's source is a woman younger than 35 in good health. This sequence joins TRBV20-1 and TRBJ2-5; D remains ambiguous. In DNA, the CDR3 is TGCAGTGCTAGACTTTCCGTAAAAGAGACCCAGTACTTC. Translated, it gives CSARLSVKETQYF.